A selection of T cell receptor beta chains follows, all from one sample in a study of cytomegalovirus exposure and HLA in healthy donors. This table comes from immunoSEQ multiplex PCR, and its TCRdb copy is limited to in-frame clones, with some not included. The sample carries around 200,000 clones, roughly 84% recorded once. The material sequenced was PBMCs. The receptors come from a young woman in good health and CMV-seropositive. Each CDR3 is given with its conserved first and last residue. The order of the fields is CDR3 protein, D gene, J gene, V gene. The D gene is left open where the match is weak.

CASSLNGRGGTDTQYF	TRBD2	TRBJ2-3	TRBV5-1
CASSSTGTTYNEQFF	TRBD2	TRBJ2-1	TRBV7-3
CASSLDLGLMTDTQYF	NA	TRBJ2-3	TRBV11-2
CASVTRGPNYGYTF	NA	TRBJ1-2	TRBV19
CASSIAGSEAFF	NA	TRBJ1-1	TRBV19
CASSANQETQYF	NA	TRBJ2-5	TRBV9
CASSTGQGFTGELFF	TRBD1	TRBJ2-2	TRBV7-7
CASRRGTQDRYTEAFF	TRBD1	TRBJ1-1	TRBV27
CASSMKEIYGYTF	NA	TRBJ1-2	TRBV19
CASGETTTAPEFGQPQHF	NA	TRBJ1-5	TRBV6-1
CASSSLNMNTEAFF	NA	TRBJ1-1	TRBV27
CATSTPAGADTQYF	TRBD2	TRBJ2-3	TRBV25-1
CASSFPIGLAGAGELFF	TRBD2	TRBJ2-2	TRBV28
CASSLSMRGRSTDTQYF	TRBD2	TRBJ2-3	TRBV7-2
CASSSSYNSPLHF	NA	TRBJ1-6	TRBV6-6
CASSLGREKLFF	NA	TRBJ1-4	TRBV5-4
CASSLGTNQPQHF	NA	TRBJ1-5	TRBV7-9